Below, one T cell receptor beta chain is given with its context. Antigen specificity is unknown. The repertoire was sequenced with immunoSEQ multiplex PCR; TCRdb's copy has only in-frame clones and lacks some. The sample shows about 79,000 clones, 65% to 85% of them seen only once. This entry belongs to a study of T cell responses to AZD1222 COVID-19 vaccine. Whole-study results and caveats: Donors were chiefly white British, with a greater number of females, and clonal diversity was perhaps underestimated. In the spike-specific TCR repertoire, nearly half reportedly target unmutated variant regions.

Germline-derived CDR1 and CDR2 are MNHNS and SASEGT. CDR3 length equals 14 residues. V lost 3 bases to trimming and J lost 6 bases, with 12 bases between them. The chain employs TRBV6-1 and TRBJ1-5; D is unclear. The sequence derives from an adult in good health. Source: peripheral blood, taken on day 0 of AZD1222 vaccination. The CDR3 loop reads CASSDGSGAQPQHF. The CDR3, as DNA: TGTGCCAGCAGTGACGGGTCCGGCGCTCAGCCCCAGCATTTT.